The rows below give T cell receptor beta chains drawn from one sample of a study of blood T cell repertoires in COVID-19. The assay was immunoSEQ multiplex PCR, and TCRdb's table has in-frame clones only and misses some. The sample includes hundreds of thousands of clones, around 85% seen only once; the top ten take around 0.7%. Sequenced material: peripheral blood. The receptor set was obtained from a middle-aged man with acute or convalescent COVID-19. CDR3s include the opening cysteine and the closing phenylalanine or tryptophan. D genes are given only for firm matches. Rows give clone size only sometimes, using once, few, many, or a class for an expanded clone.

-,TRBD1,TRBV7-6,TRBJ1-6,TGTGCCAGCAGCCCCAGACAGGGTTTCAATTCACCCCTCCACTTT,CASSPRQGFNSPLHF
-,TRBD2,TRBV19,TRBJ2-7,TGTGCCAGTAGTTGGGACCATCGGTTGGGGGGGTCCAACGAGCAGTACTTC,CASSWDHRLGGSNEQYF
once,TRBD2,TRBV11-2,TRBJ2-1,TGTGCCAGCAGCTTAACCACTAGCGGGGGTGGGGAGCAGTTCTTC,CASSLTTSGGGEQFF
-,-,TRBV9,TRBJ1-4,TGTGCCAGCAGCGGAGCGGGCTCTAATGAAAAACTGTTTTTT,CASSGAGSNEKLFF
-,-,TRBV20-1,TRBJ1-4,TGCAGTGCTAGTCCATCACGGCAGGGTAATGAAAAACTGTTTTTT,CSASPSRQGNEKLFF
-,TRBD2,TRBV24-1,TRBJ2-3,TGTGCCACCAGTGAGTTGACTAGCGGGAGTGTTGATACGCAGTATTTT,CATSELTSGSVDTQYF
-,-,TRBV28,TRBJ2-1,TGTGCCAGCAGTCGGGAAGGGGAGCAGTTCTTC,CASSREGEQFF
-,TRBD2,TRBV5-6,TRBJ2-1,TGTGCCAGCAGCTTTTTGGCGGGGGGAGTCAATGAGCAGTTCTTC,CASSFLAGGVNEQFF
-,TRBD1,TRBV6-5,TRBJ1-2,TGTGCCGTCAAAACAGGGGGGAATGGCTACACCTTC,CAVKTGGNGYTF
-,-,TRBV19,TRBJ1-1,TGTGCCAGTAGTATTAGAGCAGGGCCCATGAACACTGAAGCTTTCTTT,CASSIRAGPMNTEAFF
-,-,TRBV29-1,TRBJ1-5,TGCAGCGTTGACTCGGGGAGCAATCAGCCCCAGCATTTT,CSVDSGSNQPQHF
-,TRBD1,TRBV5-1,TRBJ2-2,TGCGCCAGCAGCTTGGGAGGGACAGGGACTACCGGGGAGCTGTTTTTT,CASSLGGTGTTGELFF
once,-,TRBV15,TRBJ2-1,TGTGCCACCAGCACGGGGCAGGGGAAATCCTACAATGAGCAGTTCTTC,CATSTGQGKSYNEQFF
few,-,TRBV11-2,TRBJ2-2,TGTGCCAGCAGCTTAGTGGAGGCCGGGGAGCTGTTTTTT,CASSLVEAGELFF
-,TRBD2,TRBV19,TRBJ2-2,TGTGCCAGTAGTCTCGGGGGGACCGGGGAGCTGTTTTTT,CASSLGGTGELFF
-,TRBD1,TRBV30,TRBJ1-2,TGTGCCTGGAGTGCCCTGACAGGGGGCAAAGGCTACACCTTC,CAWSALTGGKGYTF
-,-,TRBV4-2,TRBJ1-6,TGTGCCAGCAGCCAACCCGGACTGAACCTGAATAATTCACCCCTCCACTTT,CASSQPGLNLNNSPLHF
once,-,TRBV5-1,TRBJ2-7,TGCGCCAGCAGCTTGGACAGGTCCTACGAGCAGTACTTC,CASSLDRSYEQYF
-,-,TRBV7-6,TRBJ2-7,TGTGCCAGCAGCCGTCGAGCAGGGGCTGCCCTTTACGAGCAGTACTTC,CASSRRAGAALYEQYF
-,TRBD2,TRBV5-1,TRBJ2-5,TGCGCCAGCAAAGCGGGGGAGACCTTAGAGACCCAGTACTTC,CASKAGETLETQYF
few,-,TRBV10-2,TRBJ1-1,TGCGCCAGCTCGATGACAGAGAACACTGAAGCTTTCTTT,CASSMTENTEAFF
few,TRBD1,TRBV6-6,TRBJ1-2,TGTGCCAGCAGTTACGAAACGACAGGGGTGGGGGGCTACACCTTC,CASSYETTGVGGYTF
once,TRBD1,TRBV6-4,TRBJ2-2,TGTGCCAGCAGTGTACAGGGGACGAACACCGGGGAGCTGTTTTTT,CASSVQGTNTGELFF
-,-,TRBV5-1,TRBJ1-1,TGCGCCAGCAGCTTGATGGGGAGCATGAACACTGAAGCTTTCTTT,CASSLMGSMNTEAFF
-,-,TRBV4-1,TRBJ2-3,TGCGCCAGCAGCGGCCCCACAGATACGCAGTATTTT,CASSGPTDTQYF
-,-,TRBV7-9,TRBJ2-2,TGTGCCAGCAGCTTAGTGACATGGCTTGGGCTGTTTTTT,CASSLVTWLGLFF
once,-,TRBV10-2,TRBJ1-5,TGCGCCAGCAGTAGGGGAAGTTATGGCAATCAGCCCCAGCATTTT,CASSRGSYGNQPQHF
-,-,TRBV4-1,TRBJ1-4,TGCGCCAGCAGCCAAGAGAGCTCGGTTGCCGTTCGCCGGGAAAAACTGTTTTTT,CASSQESSVAVRREKLFF
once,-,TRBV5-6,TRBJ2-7,TGTGCCAGCAGCGTGGGAGGGGGCCCACTCTACGAGCAGTACTTC,CASSVGGGPLYEQYF
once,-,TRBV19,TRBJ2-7,TGTGCCTCATCAACGTGGCGGGAAAGCTACGAGCAGTACTTC,CASSTWRESYEQYF
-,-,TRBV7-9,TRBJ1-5,TGTGCCAGCAGCTTGGAAGGGGATCAGCCCCAGCATTTT,CASSLEGDQPQHF
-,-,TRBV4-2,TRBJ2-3,TGTGCCAGCAGGGGCTACCTCACAGATACGCAGTATTTT,CASRGYLTDTQYF
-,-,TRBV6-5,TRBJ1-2,TGTGCCAGCGGGTCCGGGACACCTTATTCCTATGGCTACACCTTC,CASGSGTPYSYGYTF
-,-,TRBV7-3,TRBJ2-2,TGTGCCAGCAGCTTGGCGGGAAGGGGGAACACCGGGGAGCTGTTTTTT,CASSLAGRGNTGELFF